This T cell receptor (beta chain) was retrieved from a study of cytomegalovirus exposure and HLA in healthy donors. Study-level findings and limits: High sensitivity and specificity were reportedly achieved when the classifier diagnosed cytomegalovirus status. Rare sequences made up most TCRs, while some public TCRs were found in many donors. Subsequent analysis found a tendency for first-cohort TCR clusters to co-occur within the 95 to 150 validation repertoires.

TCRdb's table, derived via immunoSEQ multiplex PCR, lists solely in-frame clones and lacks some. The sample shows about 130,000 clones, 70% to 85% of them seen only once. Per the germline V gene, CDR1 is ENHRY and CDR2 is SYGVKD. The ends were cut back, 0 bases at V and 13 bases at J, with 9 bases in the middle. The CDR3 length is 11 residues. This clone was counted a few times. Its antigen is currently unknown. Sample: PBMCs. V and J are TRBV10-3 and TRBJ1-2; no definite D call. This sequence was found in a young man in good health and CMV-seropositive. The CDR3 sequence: CAISESATPTF. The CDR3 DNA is TGTGCCATCAGTGAGTCGGCGACTCCCACCTTC.